Detailed here is one TCR beta chain. This clone was found once. Its antigen target is currently unknown. The record has no base qualities; no much larger clone is one base away. The germline V gene provides CDR1 KGHSH and CDR2 LQKENI. V is cut back by 6 bases and J by 2 bases, with 6 bases in the junction unmatched. Reading from cysteine to phenylalanine, the CDR3 counts 15 amino acids. Only the CDR3 DNA is retained, 45 bases long and in frame from the first base. The data were obtained in a study of blood T cell repertoires in COVID-19 (dated by TCRdb to 2019 to 2021). Regarding the complete study: Collaborator samples came from the United States, Italy and Spain and covered acute and convalescent phases of COVID-19. The material from the prospective study consisted of cDNA or gDNA derived from T cells, B-cell-depleted T cells, or PBMCs. Subjects who had been exposed to COVID-19, were actively infected with it, or had recovered from it provided the deeply sampled blood TCRbeta repertoires that made up the dataset. The repertoires were released in a freely available public database intended as a resource for research on the immune response to SARS-CoV-2. Samples were obtained from the ongoing ImmuneRACE study (first 160 participants) and from over 1,000 subjects provided by 6 global collaborators. Nearly every sample came with metadata listing a de-identified subject ID, COVID-19 status, age in years and sex. Where available, HLA class I and class II types were obtained from metadata supplied by the sample provider rather than from assay-based typing.

What the work shows at the level of the full study, not this receptor alone: The amount of clinical and demographic metadata varied by source and participant and was provided uncurated.

Each collaborating institution followed its own protocols to collect whole blood in K2EDTA tubes. For TCRbeta analysis, collaborators shipped samples in one of three forms: frozen whole blood, isolated PBMCs, or DNA extracted from either of those sample types. TCRbeta CDR3 regions were amplified from genomic DNA by means of the immunoSEQ Assay, a bias-controlled multiplex PCR. Concerning the study's data processing: The number of nucleated cells in each sample was estimated from the amplification of reference gene primers within the assay. To quantify the absolute abundance of each unique TCRbeta CDR3 rearrangement, sequence reads were collapsed and filtered. For each sample, productive Simpson clonality was calculated by taking the square root of Simpson's diversity index across productive rearrangements. The table was pulled from immuneACCESS by TCRdb, which kept in-frame rearrangements only. Such tables lose some clones; where checked, under half of the loss comes from unresolved V genes, and the rest has no known cause. That table supplies the V and J calls and clone size; D and trimming were determined from the DNA. The sample data list 70,000 to 95,000 clones, and roughly 80% of these were observed just once. The biggest ten clones account for about 18% of the sample.

Recombination joined TRBV18 with TRBJ2-3; 9 nucleotides in the junction match TRBD1. The specimen sequenced was peripheral blood. The clonotype was recovered from a man older than 75 with active or convalescent COVID-19. This receptor carries the CDR3 CASSERTGDTDTQYF. The nucleotides read TGTGCCAGCTCCGAACGGACAGGGGACACAGATACGCAGTATTTT. Here the CDR3 is joined to the reference TRBV18 and TRBJ2-3 genes, and the full variable domain is: NAGVMQNPRHLVRRRGQEARLRCSPMKGHSHVYWYRQLPEEGLKFMVYLQKENIIDESGMPKERFSAEFPKEGPSILRIQQVVRGDSAAYFCASSERTGDTDTQYFGPGTRLTVL.